The 12 T cell receptor beta chains in this list originate from one sample, sequenced in a study of blood T cell repertoires in COVID-19. TCRdb keeps only in-frame clones here, not all; method: immunoSEQ multiplex PCR. Of fewer than 200,000 clones listed, 74% were seen once; the top ten hold around 3%. The specimen was peripheral blood. All receptors come from a woman of 80 years or more with acute or convalescent COVID-19.

The chain couples TRBV25-1 to TRBJ1-1, with D possibly being TRBD1 (5 bases). The CDR3 loop spans 14 amino acids. Germline V gene lookup returns CDR1 MGHDK and CDR2 SYGVNS. V was trimmed by 8 bases and J by 5 bases, leaving 18 bases between them. The CDR3 here is CASPNLGGSTEAFF. The CDR3 DNA is TGTGCCAGCCCGAATCTGGGGGGTTCGACTGAAGCTTTCTTT.

This sequence joins TRBV29-1 and TRBJ2-5; 14 bases are shared with TRBD2. V lost 5 bases and J lost 5; bases outside the gene matches: 16. Germline V gene sequence: CDR1 SQVTM, CDR2 ANQGSEA. The CDR3 has 18 amino acids. CDR3 in DNA: TGCAGCGTTTGGTCGGGGACTAGCGGGAGCGGGCTGCGGGAGACCCAGTACTTC. Residues: CSVWSGTSGSGLRETQYF.

The gene calls are TRBV28 and TRBJ2-6; a possible D gene is TRBD1 (6 bases). V lost 2 bases and J lost 2, with 10 bases in between. This CDR3 comprises 16 residues. Germline V gene sequence: CDR1 MDHEN, CDR2 SYDVKM. The CDR3 nucleotides read TGTGCCAGCAGTTTACACACAGGGACTGGGGCCAACGTCCTGACTTTC. It is translated as CASSLHTGTGANVLTF. Using reference TRBV28 and TRBJ2-6 for the parts outside the CDR3, the full variable domain is DVKVTQSSRYLVKRTGEKVFLECVQDMDHENMFWYRQDPGLGLRLIYFSYDVKMKEKGDIPEGYSVSREKKERFSLILESASTNQTSMYLCASSLHTGTGANVLTFGAGSRLTVL.

The V gene is TRBV4-1, the J gene TRBJ2-3, with D possibly TRBD2 on 6 matching bases. Germline CDR1 and CDR2: MGHRA and YSYEKL. The CDR3 is made up of 16 amino acids. Trimming cost V 3 bases and J 4 bases, with 17 bases left between them. The chain's CDR3 is CASSQMGLGKADTQYF. The CDR3 DNA sequence: TGCGCCAGCAGCCAGATGGGACTCGGGAAAGCAGATACGCAGTATTTT.

This clone was counted only a few times. The V call is TRBV6-5, the J call TRBJ1-6; D possibly corresponds to TRBD1 (5 bases). Germline loops: CDR1 MNHEY, CDR2 SVGAGI. The germline V and J ends were trimmed by 0 bases and 12 bases, with 15 bases remaining between them. The CDR3 consists of 15 residues. The CDR3 coding sequence is TGTGCCAGCAGTTACTCAGTATCGGGGCGGGGACCCCTCCACTTT. Amino acid sequence: CASSYSVSGRGPLHF.

This chain joins TRBV7-9 and TRBJ2-1; 13 nucleotides agree with TRBD2. Losses at the gene ends were 4 bases for V and 8 bases for J; bases not matched to a gene: 8. The CDR3 length is 16 residues. Germline assignment: CDR1 SEHNR and CDR2 FQNEAQ (reference sequence). CDR3 amino acids: CASSSVGTSGTYEQFF. The CDR3 DNA reads TGTGCCAGCAGCTCCGTGGGGACTAGCGGGACCTATGAGCAGTTCTTC.

This clone is a singleton in its sample. V usage is TRBV7-8 and J usage is TRBJ2-7; 7 nucleotides align to TRBD2. The CDR3 length is 14 residues. The germline CDR1 and CDR2 sequences are SGHVS and FQNEAQ. With V trimmed by 1 base and J by 9 bases, 9 bases remained unmatched. CDR3 DNA: TGTGCCAGCAGCTTAGGGGGAGGGAGGTTCGGGCAGTACTTC. This sequence encodes CASSLGGGRFGQYF. Full variable domain (outside the CDR3, taken from reference TRBV7-8 and TRBJ2-7): GAGVSQSPRYKVAKRGQDVALRCDPISGHVSLFWYQQALGQGPEFLTYFQNEAQLDKSGLPSDRFFAERPEGSVSTLKIQRTQQEDSAVYLCASSLGGGRFGQYFGPGTRLTVT.

V gene TRBV4-2 combines with J gene TRBJ2-1; 8 bases map to TRBD1. The CDR3 is 17 residues long. Germline CDR1 and CDR2: LGHNA and YNFKEQ. V shed 0 bases, J shed 0 bases, and the junction held 4 bases outside the gene matches. The CDR3 spells CASSQESTGGSYNEQFF. In DNA form, the CDR3 reads TGTGCCAGCAGCCAAGAGAGTACAGGGGGCTCCTACAATGAGCAGTTCTTC.

The chain recombines TRBV6-5 with TRBJ2-6; D is uncertain. Trimming left V 2 bases short and J 0 bases short, with 5 bases between. The V gene's germline CDR1 is MNHEY and CDR2 SVGAGI. CDR3 size: 15 residues. CDR3: CASSYTSSGANVLTF. The CDR3 DNA follows: TGTGCCAGCAGTTACACGAGCTCTGGGGCCAACGTCCTGACTTTC.

The V and J genes are TRBV6-2 or TRBV6-3 and TRBJ1-1; TRBD1 agrees at 7 bases. Germline CDR1 MNHEY, CDR2 SVGEGT. The ends lost 0 bases at V and 0 bases at J; junction bases unmatched: 7. The CDR3 loop spans 17 amino acids. This CDR3 reads CASSYSGGAGVNTEAFF. CDR3 nucleotide sequence: TGTGCCAGCAGTTACTCAGGGGGCGCCGGTGTGAACACTGAAGCTTTCTTT.

The chain is built from TRBV7-2 and TRBJ2-7; 7 bases fit TRBD2. There are 12 residues in the CDR3. Trimming removed 5 bases from V and 9 bases from J; junction bases left unmatched: 7. Looked up from germline, CDR1 is SGHTA and CDR2 is FQGNSA. CDR3 protein: CASSAGLVVQYF. Written as DNA, the CDR3 is TGTGCCAGCAGCGCCGGACTAGTCGTGCAGTACTTC.

The rearrangement joins TRBV28 to TRBJ1-1; 8 bases line up with TRBD1. The V gene's germline CDR1 is MDHEN and CDR2 SYDVKM. The V gene end was trimmed by 8 bases and the J gene end by 0 bases; junction bases not matched to a gene: 8. CDR3 length: 15 amino acids. CDR3 bases: TGTGCCAGCCCTGCTCGACAGGGGATGAACACTGAAGCTTTCTTT. Its protein product is CASPARQGMNTEAFF.